These 27 T cell receptor beta chains share one sample of origin, sequenced in a study of T cells in localized non-small cell lung cancer. The table came from immunoSEQ multiplex PCR; TCRdb's copy has only in-frame clones and leaves some out. Found here are approximately 24,000 clones, over 70% of them singletons; the top ten hold approximately 9.6%. Material: peripheral blood, obtained before any cancer treatment. The receptors stem from a man between 40 and 70 years old with stage III squamous cell lung carcinoma.

This rearrangement joins TRBV7-9 to TRBJ1-2, with 12 bases identical to TRBD1. J lost 8 bases, V lost 4 bases, and 14 bases had no gene match. This CDR3 is built from 17 residues. Germline V gene data show CDR1 as SEHNR and CDR2 as FQNEAQ (reference sequence). This CDR3 reads CASSSRDRGRGILGYTF. DNA of the CDR3: TGTGCCAGCAGCTCCCGGGACAGGGGGCGAGGAATATTAGGCTACACCTTC. The whole variable domain, filled in from reference TRBV7-9 and TRBJ1-2, reads DTGVSQNPRHKITKRGQNVTFRCDPISEHNRLYWYRQTLGQGPEFLTYFQNEAQLEKSRLLSDRFSAERPKGSFSTLEIQRTEQGDSAMYLCASSSRDRGRGILGYTFGSGTRLTVV.

V is TRBV6-5 and J is TRBJ2-4; D may correspond to TRBD1 or TRBD2 (5 bases each). From germline, CDR1 is MNHEY and CDR2 SVGAGI. This CDR3 has 13 amino acids. Trimming took 6 bases from V and 5 from J, leaving 11 bases between them. The CDR3 protein is CASSRGPQNIQYF. CDR3 in DNA: TGTGCCAGCAGCCGGGGACCCCAAAACATTCAGTACTTC.

V is TRBV29-1 and J is TRBJ1-2; D remains unclear. The germline gives CDR1 SQVTM, CDR2 ANQGSEA. The CDR3 runs 10 residues. V was cut by 6 bases and J by 8 bases, with 10 bases left in between. For the CDR3, the DNA is TGCAGCGTCGCCCATGAAGGCTACACCTTC. It specifies CSVAHEGYTF.

This chain uses TRBV5-6 with TRBJ1-3; D is undetermined. The CDR3 is made up of 19 amino acids. CDR1 is SGHDT and CDR2 is YYEEEE in the germline V gene. V was pared by 3 bases and J by 2 bases, with 24 bases between. CDR3 sequence reads: CASSSTGRGARQTGNTIYF. CDR3 in DNA: TGTGCCAGCAGCTCGACCGGACGAGGCGCCCGGCAGACTGGAAACACCATATATTTT.

The chain carries TRBV5-8 and TRBJ1-3, with D uncertain. CDR3 length: 16 residues. V was pared by 3 bases and J by 0 bases, with 13 bases between. The germline V gene encodes CDR1 SGHTS and CDR2 YDEGEE. DNA of the CDR3: TGTGCCAGCAGCTGGTCCCTCAGTCACTCTGGAAACACCATATATTTT. This gives the protein CASSWSLSHSGNTIYF.

The J gene is TRBJ1-5, the V gene TRBV4-1; D is possibly TRBD1 (5 bases). The CDR3 sequence is 15 residues long. V was cut by 3 bases and J by 0 bases, with 9 bases left in between. Germline values: CDR1 MGHRA, CDR2 YSYEKL. CDR3 protein: CASSQSGYSNQPQHF. The DNA of the CDR3 is TGCGCCAGCAGCCAGTCAGGGTATAGCAATCAGCCCCAGCATTTT.

This clone was found a few times. This chain connects TRBV9 to TRBJ1-2; 7 bases are shared with TRBD1. V lost 4 bases to trimming and J lost 4 bases; unmatched junction nucleotides: 13. Germline V gives CDR1 SGDLS, CDR2 YYNGEE. This CDR3 has 16 residues. As DNA, the CDR3 is TGTGCCAGCAGCCAGAAGCCCAGGGGGACGGCCTATGGCTACACCTTC. Translation: CASSQKPRGTAYGYTF.

In its sample, this clone was seen a few times. In DNA form, the CDR3 reads TGTGCCAGCATTACCCGGGCAGGGGGACCAAAAAATCAGCCCCAGCATTTT. Protein: CASITRAGGPKNQPQHF. The rearrangement joins TRBV28 to TRBJ1-5; 7 bases are shared with TRBD1. The CDR3 has 17 residues. Germline values: CDR1 MDHEN, CDR2 SYDVKM. Losses at the gene ends were 7 bases for V and 4 bases for J; bases not matched to a gene: 16. Variable domain in full (rest from reference TRBV28 and TRBJ1-5): DVKVTQSSRYLVKRTGEKVFLECVQDMDHENMFWYRQDPGLGLRLIYFSYDVKMKEKGDIPEGYSVSREKKERFSLILESASTNQTSMYLCASITRAGGPKNQPQHFGDGTRLSIL.

The J gene is TRBJ2-5, the V gene TRBV14; perhaps TRBD2 as D (6 bases). Germline V gene data show CDR1 as SGHDN and CDR2 as FVKESK. This CDR3 is 15 amino acids long. V lost 4 bases and J 2 bases, leaving 14 bases between the germline ends. CDR3 sequence: CASSPGIGGQETQYF. CDR3 coding DNA: TGTGCCAGCAGCCCTGGTATCGGAGGGCAAGAGACCCAGTACTTC.

CDR3 nucleotides: TGTGCCAGCAGCTTGAGCACAGACAACTATGGCTACACCTTC. Amino acids: CASSLSTDNYGYTF. The chain is built from TRBV5-4 and TRBJ1-2; D remains unclear. This CDR3 comprises 14 residues. V was shortened by 1 base and J by 2 bases, with 9 bases between the two germline ends. Germline V CDR1 and CDR2: SGHNT, YYREEE (reference sequence). Combining the CDR3 with reference TRBV5-4 and TRBJ1-2 gives the whole variable domain ETGVTQSPTHLIKTRGQQVTLRCSSQSGHNTVSWYQQALGQGPQFIFQYYREEENGRGNFPPRFSGLQFPNYSSELNVNALELDDSALYLCASSLSTDNYGYTFGSGTRLTVV.

In its sample, this clone was seen once. The rearrangement links TRBV11-2 to TRBJ2-7; tentatively, D is TRBD1 (6 bases). Germline assignment: CDR1 SGHAT and CDR2 FQNNGV. With 4 bases removed from V and 5 bases from J, the gap between germline ends came to 15 bases. This CDR3 region has 14 residues. CDR3 sequence: CASSSIDRYNEQYF. The CDR3 DNA reads as TGTGCCAGCAGCTCAATCGACAGGTACAACGAGCAGTACTTC.

The J gene is TRBJ2-2, the V gene TRBV4-1; D unresolved. Germline CDR1 MGHRA, CDR2 YSYEKL. This CDR3 spans 15 amino acids. The V gene lost 0 bases and the J gene lost 6 bases, with 11 bases spanning the gap. CDR3: CASSQEPPPAGELFF. In DNA form, the CDR3 reads TGCGCCAGCAGCCAAGAACCCCCCCCCGCCGGGGAGCTGTTTTTT.

The V and J genes are TRBV11-2 and TRBJ2-5, with 8 nucleotides matching TRBD1. This CDR3 spans 17 amino acids. Trimming took 2 bases from V and 3 from J; bases not matched to a gene: 11. Germline CDR1 reads SGHAT; CDR2 reads FQNNGV. The CDR3 DNA follows: TGTGCCAGCAGCTTAATCCCCAGGGGGCCAATAAAAGAGACCCAGTACTTC. Protein sequence: CASSLIPRGPIKETQYF.

The chain is built from TRBV2 and TRBJ2-1; D remains ambiguous. Germline V gene lookup returns CDR1 SNHLY and CDR2 FYNNEI. V gave up 1 base and J gave up 0 bases, with 10 bases separating them. The CDR3 spans 16 residues. CDR3: CASSEVGRSSYNEQFF. Here the CDR3 DNA reads TGTGCCAGCAGTGAAGTCGGTAGGAGCTCCTACAATGAGCAGTTCTTC.

This chain links TRBV14 with TRBJ1-2; no definite D call. CDR1 is SGHDN and CDR2 is FVKESK in the germline V gene. CDR3 size: 15 residues. Trimming removed 3 bases at V and 4 bases at J, with 15 bases between. The CDR3 DNA reads as TGTGCCAGCAGCCACTCCAGCGTTACAGTCTATGGCTACACCTTC. Translated, it gives CASSHSSVTVYGYTF.

This clone has a handful of counts. One junction end does not reproduce the germline sequence, and a read error may be involved. V usage is TRBV29-1 and J usage is TRBJ1-2; D not certain. This CDR3 contains 13 residues. Germline V gene data show CDR1 as SQVTM and CDR2 as ANQGSEA. The CDR3 is CSVEGVETYGYTF. The CDR3, as DNA: TGCAGCGTGGAAGGTGTGGAGACCTATGGCTACACCTTC.

The CDR3 region is CASSPPGQGAIEAFF. In DNA, the CDR3 is TGTGCCAGCAGCCCACCGGGACAGGGGGCTATTGAAGCTTTCTTT. The rearrangement uses TRBV5-4 and TRBJ1-1, with TRBD1 matching 12 bases. Trimming took 4 bases from V and 7 from J; bases not matched to a gene: 8. CDR3 size: 15 residues. Looked up from germline, CDR1 is SGHNT and CDR2 is YYREEE (reference sequence).

The chain is built from TRBV14 and TRBJ2-1, with D unresolved. The CDR3 sequence is 17 residues long. Germline V CDR1 and CDR2: SGHDN, FVKESK. V shed 1 base and J shed 4 bases, with 17 bases lying between them. The CDR3 DNA reads as TGTGCCAGCAGCCAAGGGGTAATGCGATGGGGTTACAATGAGCAGTTCTTC. It translates to CASSQGVMRWGYNEQFF.

The rearrangement uses TRBV12-5 and TRBJ2-2; no clear D. CDR1 is LGHNT, CDR2 FRNRAP, per germline. The CDR3 covers 16 residues. Trimming stripped 3 bases from V and 7 bases from J, with 18 bases between. CDR3 region: CASGLGAGFSVGELFF. The CDR3, as DNA: TGTGCTAGTGGTTTAGGAGCCGGGTTCAGCGTCGGGGAGCTGTTTTTT.

This chain links TRBV28 with TRBJ1-5, with a possible D match to TRBD1 (5 bases). The germline V gene encodes CDR1 MDHEN and CDR2 SYDVKM. The CDR3 length is 17 residues. V lost 4 bases and J 1 base, leaving 17 bases between the germline ends. CDR3 protein: CASSYGTLRVSNQPQHF. CDR3 in DNA: TGTGCCAGCAGTTATGGGACCCTCAGGGTAAGCAATCAGCCCCAGCATTTT.

V gene TRBV9 combines with J gene TRBJ2-1; D unresolved. This CDR3 spans 20 amino acids. Germline V lookup: CDR1 SGDLS, CDR2 YYNGEE. Between the trimmed V and J ends, which lost 2 bases and 0 bases, there was a span of 24 bases. The CDR3 here is CASSVLFSSGGSSSYNEQFF. Here the CDR3 DNA reads TGTGCCAGCAGCGTTCTTTTTTCCTCGGGTGGATCAAGCTCCTACAATGAGCAGTTCTTC.

This clone was counted a few times. The V and J genes are TRBV9 and TRBJ2-1; D possibly corresponds to TRBD2 (5 bases). The CDR3 loop spans 15 amino acids. Trimming shortened V by 0 bases and J by 6 bases, and 13 bases separated the two germline ends. CDR1 is SGDLS, CDR2 YYNGEE, per germline. The CDR3 spells CASSVATRGINEQFF. The CDR3 DNA reads as TGTGCCAGCAGCGTAGCTACGCGAGGGATCAATGAGCAGTTCTTC.

The CDR3 DNA is TGTGCCAGCAGTGAAACCGGGATTAACACTGAAGCTTTCTTT. This gives the protein CASSETGINTEAFF. The chain employs TRBV6-5 and TRBJ1-1; no clear D. V was shortened by 5 bases and J by 2 bases, with 12 bases between the two germline ends. CDR3 length: 14 amino acids. The germline V gene encodes CDR1 MNHEY and CDR2 SVGAGI.

V is TRBV6-6 and J is TRBJ2-7, with 8 bases lining up with TRBD1. The CDR3 length is 14 residues. V shed 5 bases and J 5 bases; nucleotides not matched to a gene: 8. Looked up from germline, CDR1 is MNHNY and CDR2 is SVGAGI (reference sequence). The CDR3 region has the DNA TGTGCCAGCAGTCACGGACAGGGCGTTAACGAGCAGTACGTC. Protein product: CASSHGQGVNEQYV.

The gene calls are TRBV5-4 and TRBJ1-2; 7 bases align to TRBD1. The CDR3 sequence is 15 residues long. Germline-derived CDR1 and CDR2 are SGHNT and YYREEE (reference sequence). The V segment lost 3 bases and the J segment 6 bases; nucleotides outside the gene matches: 11. The CDR3 bases are TGTGCCAGCAGCTGGCCGGACAGGACCGTCGATGGCTACACCTTC. This sequence encodes CASSWPDRTVDGYTF.

V and J are TRBV5-1 and TRBJ2-3; D gene ambiguous. CDR3 size: 14 residues. The ends were cut back, 4 bases at V and 2 bases at J, with 11 bases in the middle. CDR1 SGHRS and CDR2 YFSETQ come from the germline V gene. CDR3 nucleotides: TGCGCCAGCAGCATTGCGGAGTTCACAGATACGCAGTATTTT. Protein sequence: CASSIAEFTDTQYF.

The CDR3 DNA reads TGCAGCGTTGCTGGACCCTGGAGCTCCTACAATGAGCAGTTCTTC. This translates into CSVAGPWSSYNEQFF. This chain connects TRBV29-1 to TRBJ2-1; D is unresolved. Looked up from germline, CDR1 is SQVTM and CDR2 is ANQGSEA. The CDR3 runs to 15 residues. V was pared by 4 bases and J by 0 bases, with 13 bases between.